The rows below give T cell receptor beta chains drawn from one sample of a study of blood T cell repertoires in COVID-19. The method was immunoSEQ multiplex PCR; TCRdb's version includes in-frame clones alone and lacks a portion of them. The table shows around 180,000 clones, with about 85% occurring only once. The sample comprised peripheral blood. The receptors were gathered from a man between 60 and 70 years old with acute or convalescent COVID-19. Each CDR3 is given with its conserved first and last residue. Fields, in order: J gene, clone size, V gene, CDR3 protein. Some rows have no size entry. The others give once, few or many, or a class for an expanded clone.

TRBJ1-1	NA	TRBV18	CASQGTGGIIAEAFF
TRBJ1-4	NA	TRBV27	CASIPGRDRGEKLFF
TRBJ1-1	few	TRBV24-1	CATSDPGQGGEAFF
TRBJ2-1	NA	TRBV5-4	CASSTHGGGRAYEQFF
TRBJ2-7	NA	TRBV6-2/TRBV6-3	CASSYLEAPYEQYF
TRBJ2-3	NA	TRBV5-1	CASSRRVAVTDTQYF
TRBJ2-5	once	TRBV5-1	CASSLFYFETQYF
TRBJ2-1	NA	TRBV24-1	CATTSGGASYNEQFF
TRBJ2-4	NA	TRBV10-2	CASGGGNIQYF
TRBJ1-5	NA	TRBV7-9	CASSSTVSGNQPQHF
TRBJ1-2	NA	TRBV24-1	CATKGVHGYTF
TRBJ1-1	NA	TRBV5-6	CASSWGTVNRRNTEAFF
TRBJ2-2	NA	TRBV7-8	CASSLTSGGRNTGELFF
TRBJ2-4	NA	TRBV18	CASALGVADISVQYF
TRBJ2-2	few	TRBV9	CASSLSGGATGELFF
TRBJ2-3	NA	TRBV12-3/TRBV12-4	CASSRGDTQYF
TRBJ1-1	once	TRBV9	CASSVGLHTEAFF
NA	NA	TRBV4-3	CASSQEGGRYCGIEQYF
TRBJ2-2	NA	TRBV19	CASSISGNTGELFF
TRBJ1-2	NA	TRBV5-1	CASSFLPGQETNYGYTF
TRBJ1-2	few	TRBV24-1	CATSDSGRVYGYTF
TRBJ2-7	NA	TRBV2	CASSGQGADEQYF
TRBJ2-5	NA	TRBV5-6	CASSPGLAGGEETQYF
TRBJ2-7	NA	TRBV10-3	CAISLGEASYEQYF
TRBJ2-7	NA	TRBV27	CASRDLTGETEQYF